These 22 T cell receptor beta chains came from one sample sequenced in a study of blood T cell repertoires in COVID-19 (dated by TCRdb to 2020 to 2021). The method behind the library was the immunoSEQ multiplex PCR assay. The source is immuneACCESS, and TCRdb retained only in-frame sequences with V and J called. Part of the clones is not carried over; for the studies checked, unresolved V genes explain less than half of this, and the remainder is unexplained. The table for this sample lists roughly 230,000 clones; roughly 84% of them were counted only once. The top ten clones comprise roughly 7.2% of the sample. The material sequenced was PBMCs or T cells enriched from blood (not recorded which). The receptors shown here come from a man aged 25-45 years in a cohort exposed to, infected with or recovered from COVID-19 (not recorded which).

The chain carries TRBV25-1 and TRBJ2-5; 7 nucleotides align to TRBD2. V gave up 0 bases and J gave up 1 base; unmatched junction bases: 2. Germline assignment: CDR1 MGHDK and CDR2 SYGVNS. The length of the CDR3 is 15 residues. This CDR3 reads CASSEYRGVQETQYF. CDR3 DNA: TGTGCCAGCAGTGAATATCGGGGGGTCCAAGAGACCCAGTACTTC.

To note about this clone: The same CDR3 can be traced to other DNA sequences in this sample. The chain recombines TRBV5-1 with TRBJ2-3, with TRBD2 identical over 9 bases. Trimming at V came to 4 bases and at J to 2 bases, leaving 2 bases not matched to a gene. The germline V gene encodes CDR1 SGHRS and CDR2 YFSETQ. The CDR3 has 14 residues. In DNA, the CDR3 is TGCGCCAGCAGCCCGGGACTAGCCACAGATACGCAGTATTTT. As protein: CASSPGLATDTQYF. Full variable domain (rest looked up from reference TRBV5-1 and TRBJ2-3): KAGVTQTPRYLIKTRGQQVTLSCSPISGHRSVSWYQQTPGQGLQFLFEYFSETQRNKGNFPGRFSGRQFSNSRSEMNVSTLELGDSALYLCASSPGLATDTQYFGPGTRLTVL.

This chain uses TRBV19 with TRBJ2-5, with a weak D call TRBD1 (6 bases). The CDR3 length is 14 residues. V lost 3 bases to trimming and J lost 7 bases, with 15 bases between them. From germline, CDR1 is LNHDA and CDR2 SQIVND (reference sequence). The CDR3 region is CASSIVGASVTQYF. CDR3 in DNA: TGTGCCAGTAGTATCGTGGGGGCTTCTGTGACCCAGTACTTC. Full variable domain (missing parts from reference TRBV19 and TRBJ2-5): DGGITQSPKYLFRKEGQNVTLSCEQNLNHDAMYWYRQDPGQGLRLIYYSQIVNDFQKGDIAEGYSVSREKKESFPLTVTSAQKNPTAFYLCASSIVGASVTQYFGPGTRLLVL.

The chain links TRBV28 to TRBJ2-7; TRBD2 matches at 10 bases. The CDR3 extends over 17 amino acids. Germline CDR1 and CDR2: MDHEN and SYDVKM. Unmatched junction bases numbered 19, after V lost 4 bases and J lost 10 bases. The CDR3 DNA is TGTGCCAGCAGTTCCCCCAGGGCTAGCGGGAGACTAGCCCCCCAGTACTTC. The encoded protein is CASSSPRASGRLAPQYF.

This clone was counted only a few times. The J gene is TRBJ1-6, the V gene TRBV21-1; TRBD1, as called in the table, went unchecked against the DNA. TRBV21-1 is designated a pseudogene. This CDR3 comprises 14 residues. CDR3 protein: CASSKRSENSPLHF. In DNA, the CDR3 is TGTGCCAGCAGCAAACGATCAGAAAATTCACCCCTCCACTTT.

This clone came up once. The CDR3 nucleotides read TGCGCCAGCAGCTTGGTCCAGGGGGCGAGAGAGACCCAGTACTTC. Its translation: CASSLVQGARETQYF. The chain recombines TRBV5-1 with TRBJ2-5; TRBD1 matches at 8 bases. The J segment lost 4 bases and the V segment lost 0 bases, leaving 5 bases of the junction unmatched. Germline V lookup: CDR1 SGHRS, CDR2 YFSETQ. CDR3 size: 15 residues.

This chain links TRBV6-2 or TRBV6-3 with TRBJ2-1; 8 bases are a match to TRBD2. Germline V CDR1 and CDR2: MNHEY, SVGEGT. V lost 1 base to trimming and J lost 0 bases; unmatched junction nucleotides: 8. The CDR3 sequence is 18 residues long. CDR3 nucleotide sequence: TGTGCCAGCAGTTACTTAAGGACTAGCCGGAACTCCTACAATGAGCAGTTCTTC. It encodes CASSYLRTSRNSYNEQFF.

V and J are TRBV25-1 and TRBJ2-3; D unclear. Germline V gene sequence: CDR1 MGHDK, CDR2 SYGVNS. Between the trimmed V and J ends, which lost 3 bases and 4 bases, there was a span of 11 bases. This CDR3 comprises 14 residues. The CDR3 nucleotides read TGTGCCAGCAGTGACCCAAGCGCTCCAGATACGCAGTATTTT. Its translation is CASSDPSAPDTQYF.

The V call is TRBV27, the J call TRBJ1-5; D perhaps matches TRBD1 (5 bases). Germline loops: CDR1 MNHEY, CDR2 SMNVEV (reference sequence). The CDR3 is 15 amino acids. Trimming took 8 bases from V and 5 from J, leaving 19 bases between them. CDR3 sequence (DNA): TGTGCCAGCTCATCAGGGTTCCCTTCTTATCAGCCCCAGCATTTT. Protein sequence: CASSSGFPSYQPQHF.

The rearrangement uses TRBV6-5 and TRBJ1-2; no clear D gene. Germline V lookup: CDR1 MNHEY, CDR2 SVGAGI. V was pared by 2 bases and J by 9 bases, with 13 bases between. The CDR3 is made up of 13 amino acids. Written as DNA, the CDR3 is TGTGCCAGCAGTTACGTCGGCACTAGGAGCTACACCTTC. Protein product: CASSYVGTRSYTF.

J is TRBJ2-1 and V is TRBV5-1; tentatively, D is TRBD1 (6 bases). The CDR3 runs to 14 residues. V shed 0 bases and J shed 6 bases, with 10 bases lying between them. Per the germline V gene, CDR1 is SGHRS and CDR2 is YFSETQ. The CDR3 loop is CASSLEAGVNEQFF. DNA for the CDR3: TGCGCCAGCAGCTTGGAAGCAGGGGTCAATGAGCAGTTCTTC.

This sequence joins TRBV27 and TRBJ2-7; a possible D gene is TRBD1 (5 bases). V gave up 3 bases and J gave up 4 bases, with 10 bases separating them. CDR3 length: 13 residues. Germline loops: CDR1 MNHEY, CDR2 SMNVEV (reference sequence). The CDR3 protein is CASSFQGGYEQYF. Here the CDR3 DNA reads TGTGCCAGCAGTTTTCAGGGTGGGTACGAGCAGTACTTC.

The genes are TRBV9 and TRBJ1-2; D perhaps matches TRBD1 (5 bases). Trimming shortened V by 3 bases and J by 4 bases, and 10 bases separated the two germline ends. The CDR3 length is 13 residues. Germline V CDR1 and CDR2: SGDLS, YYNGEE. CDR3 region: CASSAQGSYGYTF. The CDR3 coding sequence is TGTGCCAGCAGCGCCCAGGGCTCCTATGGCTACACCTTC.

The rearrangement uses TRBV5-1 and TRBJ1-1; 8 bases map to TRBD1. The CDR3 loop spans 15 amino acids. Looked up from germline, CDR1 is SGHRS and CDR2 is YFSETQ. Unmatched junction bases numbered 8, after V lost 6 bases and J lost 1 base. The CDR3 spells CASKMTGDPNTEAFF. CDR3 bases: TGCGCCAGCAAAATGACAGGGGACCCGAACACTGAAGCTTTCTTT.

This clone was counted once. The CDR3 reads CASSLYGGDYEQYF. The CDR3 DNA reads TGTGCCAGCAGTTTATACGGGGGGGACTACGAGCAGTACTTC. The chain is built from TRBV27 and TRBJ2-7; 8 nucleotides match TRBD2. The CDR3 is 14 residues long. The V segment lost 1 base and the J segment 3 bases; nucleotides outside the gene matches: 2. Germline CDR1 and CDR2: MNHEY and SMNVEV (reference sequence).

The chain uses TRBV5-1 and TRBJ2-3; 7 bases agree with TRBD2. The germline V gene has CDR1 SGHRS and CDR2 YFSETQ. CDR3 length equals 17 residues. With 0 bases clipped from V and 0 bases from J, the junction kept 7 bases outside the gene matches. DNA for the CDR3: TGCGCCAGCAGCTTGGAGGGACTACCCAGGAGCACAGATACGCAGTATTTT. Protein product: CASSLEGLPRSTDTQYF.

V usage is TRBV6-2 or TRBV6-3 and J usage is TRBJ2-3; D is perhaps TRBD2 (5 bases). V lost 4 bases to trimming and J lost 3 bases, with 8 bases between them. Per the germline V gene, CDR1 is MNHEY and CDR2 is SVGEGT. CDR3 length: 13 amino acids. Written as DNA, the CDR3 is TGTGCCAGCAGTTTCCGGAGGACAGATACGCAGTATTTT. It translates to CASSFRRTDTQYF.

The chain is built from TRBV5-1 and TRBJ1-1, with 7 bases lining up with TRBD1. In germline, CDR1 is SGHRS, CDR2 YFSETQ. This CDR3 spans 14 amino acids. V gave up 5 bases and J gave up 1 base; unmatched junction bases: 5. The CDR3 here is CASSTGTANTEAFF. CDR3 nucleotide sequence: TGCGCCAGCAGTACCGGGACAGCGAACACTGAAGCTTTCTTT. The full variable domain, its missing parts supplied by reference TRBV5-1 and TRBJ1-1, is KAGVTQTPRYLIKTRGQQVTLSCSPISGHRSVSWYQQTPGQGLQFLFEYFSETQRNKGNFPGRFSGRQFSNSRSEMNVSTLELGDSALYLCASSTGTANTEAFFGQGTRLTVV.

The chain joins TRBV19 to TRBJ1-5, with a weak D call TRBD1 (6 bases). CDR3 length: 14 residues. V was trimmed by 1 base and J by 4 bases, leaving 8 bases between them. The germline V gene has CDR1 LNHDA and CDR2 SQIVND (reference sequence). The CDR3 here is CASSIATGNQPQHF. In DNA form, the CDR3 reads TGTGCCAGTAGTATAGCGACAGGAAATCAGCCCCAGCATTTT.

The genes are TRBV20-1 and TRBJ2-7; possibly TRBD2 for D (5 bases). Germline lookup yields CDR1 DFQATT and CDR2 SNEGSKA (reference sequence). Trimming pared 7 bases from V and 6 bases from J, leaving 13 bases between. This CDR3 is built from 11 residues. In nucleotides, the CDR3 is TGCAGTGGGGAGACATGGGGCGAGCAGTACTTC. This encodes CSGETWGEQYF.

V gene TRBV5-1 combines with J gene TRBJ1-4; possible D gene TRBD1, 6 bases. V lost 5 bases and J 4 bases, leaving 21 bases between the germline ends. The CDR3 is made up of 17 amino acids. Germline values: CDR1 SGHRS, CDR2 YFSETQ. In DNA, the CDR3 is TGCGCCAGCAGGGCGGCCCGGAGCCAGGGGTTTAATGAAAAACTGTTTTTT. Its protein is CASRAARSQGFNEKLFF.

This chain connects TRBV10-2 to TRBJ2-7, with 11 bases fitting TRBD2. V dropped 8 bases and J dropped 2; count of bases not matched to a gene: 2. Germline-derived CDR1 and CDR2 are WSHSY and SAAADI. There are 13 residues in the CDR3. In DNA form, the CDR3 reads TGCGCCAGCGTACTAGCGGGGGCCTACGAGCAGTACTTC. Protein: CASVLAGAYEQYF.